This T cell receptor beta chain was observed in a study of shared clonotypes between healthy human individuals. V lost 0 bases, J lost 7 bases, and 6 bases lay in between. The CDR3 loop spans 13 amino acids. Germline CDR1 reads ENHRY; CDR2 reads SYGVKD. Repertoires were generated with immunoSEQ multiplex PCR, while TCRdb's copy carries only in-frame clones and drops some. The table includes over 850,000 clones, about four fifths detected once. CD4+ cells underwent separation, giving CD45RA+ naive and CD45RA-negative memory subsets. Material for sequencing was memory CD4+ T cells from PBMCs. As for subset: CD45RA-negative fraction. This TCR came from a man aged 18 to 35 in good health. Some clones in this sample may be carry-over from other donors' samples. The chain recombines TRBV10-3 with TRBJ2-2; D remains ambiguous. CDR3 nucleotide sequence: TGTGCCATCAGTGAGTCCGATAGCGGGGAGCTGTTTTTT. It specifies CAISESDSGELFF.